This T cell receptor beta chain emerged from a study of blood T cell repertoires in COVID-19. In the study overall: Acute and convalescent COVID-19 specimens originated in the United States, Italy and Spain. T cells, B-cell-depleted T cells, or PBMCs supplied cDNA or gDNA.

The CDR3 is 17 amino acids. Germline CDR1 reads SNHLY; CDR2 reads FYNNEI. V shed 6 bases and J 3 bases; nucleotides not matched to a gene: 16. The table came from immunoSEQ multiplex PCR; TCRdb's copy has only in-frame clones and leaves some out. Here the sample spans some 73,000 clones, roughly 80% being singletons. The material sequenced was peripheral blood. The J gene is TRBJ2-7, the V gene TRBV2; TRBD2 matches 8 bases. This TCR came from a man aged 60 to 69 with acute or convalescent COVID-19. This chain's CDR3 is CASRQAVAGGLIYEQYF. The DNA of the CDR3 is TGTGCCAGCAGACAAGCCGTCGCGGGAGGACTGATCTACGAGCAGTACTTC.